These 3 T cell receptor beta chains share one sample of origin, sequenced in a study of CD8 T cells in ankylosing spondylitis. Overall study findings and caveats: Eight or nine highly homologous variants made up a TCR beta motif that seemed to typify ankylosing spondylitis blood.

No antigens are known for them. TCRdb recomputed calls from the 5' RACE reads with MiXCR, one row per CDR3 protein. The sample carries 75,000 to 95,000 distinct CDR3 sequences, approximately 8.9% recorded once. Sequenced: blood, either unsorted or a sorted T cell fraction (not recorded which). Receptors were obtained from a male donor with ankylosing spondylitis.

Many counts were recorded for this clonotype. V and J are TRBV12-3 or TRBV12-4 and TRBJ2-2; D is perhaps TRBD2 (5 bases). V lost 2 bases, J lost 12 bases, and 13 bases lay in between. This CDR3 is built from 13 residues. Written as DNA, the CDR3 is TGTGCCAGCAGTTTAACTTCGGGGAAGAAGCTGTTTTTT. It specifies CASSLTSGKKLFF.

The chain recombines TRBV6-4 with TRBJ2-1; perhaps TRBD2 as D (5 bases). Looked up from germline, CDR1 is MRHNA and CDR2 is SNTAGT. Between the trimmed V and J ends, which lost 4 bases and 0 bases, there was a span of 13 bases. This CDR3 is 16 amino acids long. The CDR3 spells CASSARMGSSYNEQFF. The CDR3, as DNA: TGTGCCAGCAGTGCCCGAATGGGGAGCTCCTACAATGAGCAGTTCTTC.

This CDR3 reads CASSPSGSWSYNEQFF. The CDR3 bases are TGTGCCAGCAGCCCAAGCGGGAGTTGGTCCTACAATGAGCAGTTCTTC. The chain recombines TRBV12-3 or TRBV12-4 with TRBJ2-1; 8 bases are shared with TRBD2. The CDR3 totals 16 residues. V lost 6 bases to trimming and J lost 1 base; unmatched junction nucleotides: 8.